This T cell receptor (beta chain) was found in a study of CD8 T cells in ankylosing spondylitis. Study-level points and caveats: A TCR beta motif of under ten highly homologous variants seemed to mark ankylosing spondylitis blood.

Points on this clonotype: Its target is unknown.

In TCRdb, the 5' RACE reads were re-called with MiXCR into one record per CDR3 protein. The sample has roughly 490,000 distinct CDR3 sequences; 5.3% are singletons. The sample taken for sequencing was blood, either unsorted or a sorted T cell fraction (not recorded which). The TCR comes from a male donor with ankylosing spondylitis.

The DNA of the CDR3 is TGTGCCAGCAGTGGCACGGGGCATGGGGAGACCCAGTACTTC. Its translation: CASSGTGHGETQYF. The rearrangement links TRBV6-1 to TRBJ2-5; D possibly uses TRBD1 or TRBD2 (5 bases each). Germline V gene lookup returns CDR1 MNHNS and CDR2 SASEGT. The germline V and J ends were trimmed by 4 bases and 5 bases, with 14 bases remaining between them. CDR3 size: 14 residues.